This T cell receptor beta chain came from a study of blood T cell repertoires in COVID-19. Under the authors' procedure: Estimated nucleated cell counts came from reference gene primer amplification. Produced via immunoSEQ multiplex PCR; TCRdb's table is partial and in-frame only. V and J calls and clone size are as listed in that table; D and trimming were resolved from the DNA. The table shows under 450,000 clones, with around 88% occurring only once. The CDR3 runs to 14 residues. V lost 3 bases and J lost 0; bases outside the gene matches: 2. In germline, CDR1 is MDHEN, CDR2 SYDVKM. V gene TRBV28 combines with J gene TRBJ2-7, with 7 bases that match TRBD2. The receptor comes from a woman in her forties or fifties with COVID-19, enrolled during active disease. The sample taken for sequencing was peripheral blood. The CDR3 nucleotides read TGTGCCAGCAGTTTGCGGGGGACCTCCTACGAGCAGTACTTC. This sequence encodes CASSLRGTSYEQYF.